Presented here are 8 T cell receptor beta chains from one specimen sequenced in a study of T-cell reconstitution after alpha-beta-depleted transplantation in children. Unique molecular identifiers were incorporated into the prepared TCRbeta library. One entry per CDR3 protein, called by TCRdb with MiXCR from the PCR reads. This table has 300,000 to 400,000 distinct CDR3 sequences, around 20% appearing once. The sample here was PBMCs, mostly from graft donor cells, taken 180 days after TCRalphabeta/CD19-depleted stem cell transplant. These TCRs come from a male patient younger than 18 who had a stem cell transplant for acute lymphoblastic leukemia, so the T cells may come from the graft donor.

The rearrangement uses TRBV9 and TRBJ1-1; 7 nucleotides align to TRBD1. Germline V gives CDR1 SGDLS, CDR2 YYNGEE. The CDR3 totals 16 residues. With 4 bases clipped from V and 3 bases from J, the junction kept 12 bases outside the gene matches. CDR3 bases: TGTGCCAGCAGCCCTCGGACAGGCCTCGGGGACACTGAAGCTTTCTTT. Residues: CASSPRTGLGDTEAFF.

At least ten counts were recorded for this clonotype. CDR3 amino acids: CATSLAGLKYF. In nucleotides, the CDR3 is TGTGCCACCAGCCTAGCGGGGTTGAAGTACTTC. V usage is TRBV24-1 and J usage is TRBJ2-7; TRBD2 matches at 9 bases. This CDR3 has 11 amino acids. Germline V lookup: CDR1 KGHDR, CDR2 SFDVKD. The V segment lost 7 bases and the J segment 11 bases; nucleotides outside the gene matches: 5.

This clonotype was seen more than once but under ten times. Here the CDR3 reads CASSRLASVVYEQYF. The CDR3 coding sequence is TGTGCCAGCAGCCGCTTGGCCTCCGTAGTCTACGAGCAGTACTTC. The chain has TRBV7-8 and TRBJ2-7; no definite D call. In germline, CDR1 is SGHVS, CDR2 FQNEAQ. The CDR3 covers 15 residues. V was shortened by 5 bases and J by 3 bases, with 17 bases between the two germline ends.

This clonotype was seen a handful of times. The V gene is TRBV11-3, the J gene TRBJ2-2; D remains unclear. V was shortened by 1 base and J by 0 bases, with 6 bases between the two germline ends. Germline-derived CDR1 and CDR2 are SGHNT and YENEEA. The CDR3 sequence is 15 residues long. The chain's CDR3 is CASSLGATNTGELFF. The CDR3 DNA sequence: TGTGCCAGCAGCTTAGGGGCGACGAACACCGGGGAGCTGTTTTTT.

The chain couples TRBV9 to TRBJ2-1; 11 positions match TRBD2. The CDR3 has 17 amino acids. CDR1 and CDR2 from the germline V gene are SGDLS and YYNGEE. Trimming took 0 bases from V and 7 from J; bases not matched to a gene: 9. The CDR3 reads CASSVEGGVAGGNEQFF. The CDR3 nucleotides are TGTGCCAGCAGCGTAGAGGGCGGGGTAGCGGGAGGGAATGAGCAGTTCTTC.

This sequence joins TRBV7-7 and TRBJ2-3, with D possibly matching TRBD2 (6 bases). CDR3 length equals 16 residues. The germline gives CDR1 SSHAT, CDR2 FNYEAQ (reference sequence). The V end was cut by 1 base, the J end by 3 bases, with 14 bases between. The CDR3 sequence is CASSLEDYHLTDTQYF. CDR3 sequence (DNA): TGTGCCAGCAGCTTAGAGGACTACCACCTTACAGATACGCAGTATTTT.

J is TRBJ2-7 and V is TRBV27; the D gene is possibly TRBD1 (6 bases). The CDR3 covers 12 residues. Trimming pared 5 bases from V and 8 bases from J, leaving 13 bases between. From germline, CDR1 is MNHEY and CDR2 SMNVEV (reference sequence). In nucleotides, the CDR3 is TGTGCCAGCAGTCCCCAGGGGTACAAGCAGTACTTC. Translated, it gives CASSPQGYKQYF.

The CDR3: CASGLGRGYTEAFF. The CDR3 nucleotides read TGTGCTAGTGGTTTGGGTAGGGGATACACTGAAGCTTTCTTT. The chain recombines TRBV12-5 with TRBJ1-1, with a weak D call TRBD1 (5 bases). Germline CDR1 is LGHNT and CDR2 is FRNRAP. This CDR3 is 14 amino acids long. Trimming removed 1 base at V and 3 bases at J, with 9 bases between.